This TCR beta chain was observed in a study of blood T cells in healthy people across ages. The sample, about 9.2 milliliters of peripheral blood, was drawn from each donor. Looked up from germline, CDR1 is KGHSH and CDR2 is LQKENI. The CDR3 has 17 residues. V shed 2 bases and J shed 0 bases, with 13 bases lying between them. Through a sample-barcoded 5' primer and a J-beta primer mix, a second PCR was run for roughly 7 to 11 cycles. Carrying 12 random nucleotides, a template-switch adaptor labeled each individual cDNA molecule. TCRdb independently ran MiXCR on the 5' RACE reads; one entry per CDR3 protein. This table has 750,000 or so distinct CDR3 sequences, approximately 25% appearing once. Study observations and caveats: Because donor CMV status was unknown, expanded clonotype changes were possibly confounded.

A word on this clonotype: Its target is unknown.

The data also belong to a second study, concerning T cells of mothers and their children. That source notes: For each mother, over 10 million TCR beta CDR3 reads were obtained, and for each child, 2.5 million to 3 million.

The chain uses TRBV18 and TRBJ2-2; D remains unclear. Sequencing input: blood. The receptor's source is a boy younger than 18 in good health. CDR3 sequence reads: CASSPGARTTNTGELFF. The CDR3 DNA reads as TGTGCCAGCTCACCAGGTGCCAGAACAACGAACACCGGGGAGCTGTTTTTT.